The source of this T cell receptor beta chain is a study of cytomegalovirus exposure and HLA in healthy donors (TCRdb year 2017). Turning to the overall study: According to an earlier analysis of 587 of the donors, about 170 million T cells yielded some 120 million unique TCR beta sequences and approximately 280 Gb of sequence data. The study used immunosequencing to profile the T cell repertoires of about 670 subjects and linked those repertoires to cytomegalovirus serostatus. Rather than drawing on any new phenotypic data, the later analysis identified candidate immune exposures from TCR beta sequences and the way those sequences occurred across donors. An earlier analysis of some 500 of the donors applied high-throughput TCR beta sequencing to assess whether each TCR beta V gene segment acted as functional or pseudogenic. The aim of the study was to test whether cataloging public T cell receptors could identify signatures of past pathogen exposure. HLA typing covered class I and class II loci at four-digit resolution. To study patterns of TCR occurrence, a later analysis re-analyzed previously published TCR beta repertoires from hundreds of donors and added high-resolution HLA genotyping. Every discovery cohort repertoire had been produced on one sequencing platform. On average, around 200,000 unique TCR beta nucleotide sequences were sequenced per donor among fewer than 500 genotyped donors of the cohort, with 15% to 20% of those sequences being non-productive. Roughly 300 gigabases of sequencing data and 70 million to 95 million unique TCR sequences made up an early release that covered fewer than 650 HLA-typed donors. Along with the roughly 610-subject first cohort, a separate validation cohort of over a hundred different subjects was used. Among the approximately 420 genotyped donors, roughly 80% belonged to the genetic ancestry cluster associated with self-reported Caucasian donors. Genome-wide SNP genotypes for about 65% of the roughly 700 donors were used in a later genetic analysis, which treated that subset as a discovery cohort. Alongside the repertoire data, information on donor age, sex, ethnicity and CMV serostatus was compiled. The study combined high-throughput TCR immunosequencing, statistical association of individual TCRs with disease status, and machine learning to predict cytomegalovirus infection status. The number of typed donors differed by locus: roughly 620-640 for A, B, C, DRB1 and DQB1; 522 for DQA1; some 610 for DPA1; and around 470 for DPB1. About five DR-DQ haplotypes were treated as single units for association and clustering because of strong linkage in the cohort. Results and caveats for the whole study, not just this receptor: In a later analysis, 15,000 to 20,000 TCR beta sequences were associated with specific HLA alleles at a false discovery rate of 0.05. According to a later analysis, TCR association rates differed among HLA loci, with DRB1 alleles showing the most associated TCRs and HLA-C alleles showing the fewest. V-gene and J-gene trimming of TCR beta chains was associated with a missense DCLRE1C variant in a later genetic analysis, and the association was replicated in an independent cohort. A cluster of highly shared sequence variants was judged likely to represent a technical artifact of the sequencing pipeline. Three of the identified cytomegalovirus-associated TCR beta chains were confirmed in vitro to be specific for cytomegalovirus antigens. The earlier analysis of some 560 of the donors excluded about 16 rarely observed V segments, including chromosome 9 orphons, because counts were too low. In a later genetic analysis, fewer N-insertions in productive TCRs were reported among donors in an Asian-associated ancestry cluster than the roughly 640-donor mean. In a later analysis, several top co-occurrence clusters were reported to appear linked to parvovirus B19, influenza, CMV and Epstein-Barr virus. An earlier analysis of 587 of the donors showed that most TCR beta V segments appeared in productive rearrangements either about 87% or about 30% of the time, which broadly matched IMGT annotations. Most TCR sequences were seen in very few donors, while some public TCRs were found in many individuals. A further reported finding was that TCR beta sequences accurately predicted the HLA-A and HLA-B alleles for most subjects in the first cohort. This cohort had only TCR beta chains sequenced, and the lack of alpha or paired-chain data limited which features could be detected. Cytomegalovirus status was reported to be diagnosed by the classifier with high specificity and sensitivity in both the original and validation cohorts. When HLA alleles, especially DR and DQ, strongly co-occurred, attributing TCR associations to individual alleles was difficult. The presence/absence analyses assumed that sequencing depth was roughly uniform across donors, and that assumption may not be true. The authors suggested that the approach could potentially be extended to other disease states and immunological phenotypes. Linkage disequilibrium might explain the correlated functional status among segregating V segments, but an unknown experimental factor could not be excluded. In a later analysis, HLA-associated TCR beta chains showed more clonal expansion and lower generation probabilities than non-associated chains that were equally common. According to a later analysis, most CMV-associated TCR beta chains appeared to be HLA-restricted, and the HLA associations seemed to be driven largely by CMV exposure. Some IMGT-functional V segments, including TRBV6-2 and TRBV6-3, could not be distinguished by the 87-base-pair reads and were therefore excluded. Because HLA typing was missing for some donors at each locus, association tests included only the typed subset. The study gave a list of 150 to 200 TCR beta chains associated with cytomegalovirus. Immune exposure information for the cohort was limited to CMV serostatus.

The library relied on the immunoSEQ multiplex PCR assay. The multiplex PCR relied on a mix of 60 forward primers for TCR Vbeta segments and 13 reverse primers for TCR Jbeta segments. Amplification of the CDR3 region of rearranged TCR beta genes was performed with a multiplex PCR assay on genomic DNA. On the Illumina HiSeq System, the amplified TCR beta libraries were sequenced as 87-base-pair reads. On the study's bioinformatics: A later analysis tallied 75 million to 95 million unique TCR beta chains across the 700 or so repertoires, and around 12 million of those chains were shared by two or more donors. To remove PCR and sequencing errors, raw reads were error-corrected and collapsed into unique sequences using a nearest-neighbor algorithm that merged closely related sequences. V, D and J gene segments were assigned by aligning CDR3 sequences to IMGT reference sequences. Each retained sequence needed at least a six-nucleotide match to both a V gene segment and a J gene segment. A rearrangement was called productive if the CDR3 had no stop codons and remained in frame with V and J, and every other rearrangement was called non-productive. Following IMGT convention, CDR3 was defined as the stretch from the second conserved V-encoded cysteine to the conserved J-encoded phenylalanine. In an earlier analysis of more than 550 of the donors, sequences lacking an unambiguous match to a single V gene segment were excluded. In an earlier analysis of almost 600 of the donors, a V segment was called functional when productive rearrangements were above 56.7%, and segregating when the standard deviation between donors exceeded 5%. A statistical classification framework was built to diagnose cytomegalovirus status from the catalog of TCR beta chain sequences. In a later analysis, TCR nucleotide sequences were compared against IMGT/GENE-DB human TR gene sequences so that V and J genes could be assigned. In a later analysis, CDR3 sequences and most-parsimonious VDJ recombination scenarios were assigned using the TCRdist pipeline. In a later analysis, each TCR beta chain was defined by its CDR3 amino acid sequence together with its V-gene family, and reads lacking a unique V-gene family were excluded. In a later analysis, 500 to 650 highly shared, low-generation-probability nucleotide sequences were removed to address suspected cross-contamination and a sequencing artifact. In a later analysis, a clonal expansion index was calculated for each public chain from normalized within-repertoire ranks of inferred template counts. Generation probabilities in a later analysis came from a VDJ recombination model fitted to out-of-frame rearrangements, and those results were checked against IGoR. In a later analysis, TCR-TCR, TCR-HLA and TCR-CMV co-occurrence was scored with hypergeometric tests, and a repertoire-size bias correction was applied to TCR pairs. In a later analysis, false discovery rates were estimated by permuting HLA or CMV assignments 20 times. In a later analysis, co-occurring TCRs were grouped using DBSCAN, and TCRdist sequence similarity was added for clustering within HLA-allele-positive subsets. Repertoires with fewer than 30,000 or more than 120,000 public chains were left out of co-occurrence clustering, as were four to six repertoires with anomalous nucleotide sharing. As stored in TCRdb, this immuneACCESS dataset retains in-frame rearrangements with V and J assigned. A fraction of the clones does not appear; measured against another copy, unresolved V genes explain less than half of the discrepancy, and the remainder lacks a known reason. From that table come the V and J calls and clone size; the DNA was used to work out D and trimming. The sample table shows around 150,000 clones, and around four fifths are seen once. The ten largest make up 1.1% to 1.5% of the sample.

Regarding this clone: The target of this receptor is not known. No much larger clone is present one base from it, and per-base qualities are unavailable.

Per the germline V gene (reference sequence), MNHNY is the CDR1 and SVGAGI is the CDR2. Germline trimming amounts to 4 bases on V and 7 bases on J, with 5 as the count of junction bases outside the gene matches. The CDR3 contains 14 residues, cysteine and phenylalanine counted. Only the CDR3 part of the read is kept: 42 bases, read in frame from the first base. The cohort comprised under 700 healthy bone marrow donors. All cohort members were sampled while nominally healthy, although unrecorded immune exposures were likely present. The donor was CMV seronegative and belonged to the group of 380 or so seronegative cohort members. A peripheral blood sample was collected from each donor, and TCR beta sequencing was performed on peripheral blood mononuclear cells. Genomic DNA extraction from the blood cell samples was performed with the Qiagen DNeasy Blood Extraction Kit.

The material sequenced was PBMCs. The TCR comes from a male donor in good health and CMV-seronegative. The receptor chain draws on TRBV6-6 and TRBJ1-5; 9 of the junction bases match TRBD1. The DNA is TGTGCCAGCAGTTCCACGGACAGGGGACAGCCCCAGCATTTT. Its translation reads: CASSSTDRGQPQHF.